This TCR beta chain stems from a study of blood T cell repertoires in COVID-19 (dated by TCRdb to 2018 to 2020). Context from the whole study: Samples covering the acute and convalescent phases of COVID-19 were provided by collaborators in the United States, Italy and Spain. The repertoires were made available in a free public database intended to serve as a resource for research on the immune response to SARS-CoV-2. Subjects who had been exposed to COVID-19, were actively infected with it, or had recovered from it provided the deeply sampled blood TCRbeta repertoires that made up the dataset. Samples were obtained from the ongoing ImmuneRACE study (first 160 participants) and from about 1,300 subjects provided by 6 global collaborators. Sample metadata almost always included a de-identified subject ID, COVID-19 status, age in years and sex. The prospective study material was composed of cDNA or gDNA derived from T cells, B-cell-depleted T cells, or PBMCs. Where available, HLA class I and class II types were taken from metadata supplied by the sample provider and were not determined by assay-based typing. Overall results and qualifications from the work: Clinical and demographic metadata were provided uncurated, with the amount varying by source and participant.

CDR1 and CDR2, per the germline V gene, are SGHAT and FQNNGV. The cysteine opens and the phenylalanine closes a CDR3 of 13 amino acids. The sequence is cut down to CDR3 DNA, 39 bases in frame from base 1. Deletion took 3 bases off V and 8 bases off J, with a span of 11 bases between the germline ends. Remarks on this clone: There is no known antigen for this receptor. No base qualities exist here, and no much larger clone lies one base off it.

Each collaborating institution followed its own protocols to collect whole blood in K2EDTA tubes. For TCRbeta analysis, collaborators shipped samples in one of three forms: frozen whole blood, isolated PBMCs, or DNA extracted from either of those sample types. The immunoSEQ Assay, a bias-controlled multiplex PCR, was used to amplify TCRbeta CDR3 regions from genomic DNA. As for how the authors treated the data: The number of nucleated cells in each sample was estimated by amplification of reference gene primers within the assay. To quantify the absolute abundance of each unique TCRbeta CDR3 rearrangement, sequence reads were collapsed and filtered. For each sample, productive Simpson clonality was calculated as the square root of Simpson's diversity index across productive rearrangements. TCRdb stores this immuneACCESS table with in-frame sequences only. Part of the clones is absent; in the studies checked, under half of the shortfall reflects unresolved V genes, and no reason is known for the rest. That table supplies the V and J calls and clone size; D and trimming were determined from the DNA. The sample records 80,000 or so clones, about 80% of which are singletons. The ten largest make up under 5% of the sample.

Sequenced: peripheral blood. The chain links TRBV11-2 with TRBJ2-1; TRBD1 is a possible D gene, resting on 5 matching bases. The clonotype was recovered from a woman in her 70s with acute or convalescent COVID-19. The nucleotides read TGTGCCAGCAGCTTCAGGGTTGGAGATGAGCAGTTCTTC. The translation is CASSFRVGDEQFF.